This entry concerns a single T cell receptor beta chain. The target antigen is unknown. These data are taken from a study of cytomegalovirus exposure and HLA in healthy donors. This CDR3 comprises 15 residues. Between the trimmed V and J ends, which lost 6 bases and 4 bases, there was a span of 16 bases. Per the germline V gene, CDR1 is MNHEY and CDR2 is SVGAGI. With 60 Vbeta and 13 Jbeta primers, the PCR was carried out. Here immunoSEQ multiplex PCR was the method, and the copy in TCRdb shows in-frame clones only, minus some. This sample carries approximately 100,000 clones, 75% to 90% of them seen once, and the ten largest clones take 6.5% to 9%. Study-level points and caveats: Most observed TCR sequences were rare, whereas some public TCRs were detected in many donors. As a later analysis showed, several of the most significant clusters appeared to be linked to common viral pathogens. Within an earlier analysis, most TCR beta V segments proved productive either about 90% or about 30% of the time. For presence/absence analyses, sequencing depth was assumed to be roughly uniform across donors.

The sequenced sample consisted of PBMCs. The sequence was collected from a man aged 35-49 years in good health and CMV-seropositive. This chain connects TRBV6-5 to TRBJ1-3; D is uncertain. The chain's CDR3 is CASSRTRGSGNTIYF. DNA for the CDR3: TGTGCCAGCAGCCGAACCCGAGGGTCAGGAAACACCATATATTTT.